This T cell receptor beta chain appears in the sequencing data of a study of response to subunit inactivated influenza vaccine. This clonotype was seen more than once but under ten times. Its antigen remains unknown. From the RT-PCR reads, TCRdb called clonotypes with MiXCR, one entry per CDR3 protein. The sample contains a few hundred thousand distinct CDR3 sequences, approximately 14% of which appear only once. Findings and caveats of the study: Each seasonal influenza vaccination, the authors suggested, recruits few new T cells.

Deletions cut 5 bases from V and 7 bases from J, with 14 bases between. Germline V gene sequence: CDR1 SNHLY, CDR2 FYNNEI. This CDR3 has 13 amino acids. Sequenced here: PBMCs from blood, sampled roughly 12 days after vaccination. V and J are TRBV2 and TRBJ1-1; tentative D call: TRBD1 (5 bases). This TCR derives from a man between 50 and 59 years old who received an inactivated influenza vaccine. The CDR3 loop reads CASSPDRGDEAFF. The CDR3 nucleotides are TGTGCCAGCAGTCCGGACCGAGGGGATGAAGCTTTCTTT.